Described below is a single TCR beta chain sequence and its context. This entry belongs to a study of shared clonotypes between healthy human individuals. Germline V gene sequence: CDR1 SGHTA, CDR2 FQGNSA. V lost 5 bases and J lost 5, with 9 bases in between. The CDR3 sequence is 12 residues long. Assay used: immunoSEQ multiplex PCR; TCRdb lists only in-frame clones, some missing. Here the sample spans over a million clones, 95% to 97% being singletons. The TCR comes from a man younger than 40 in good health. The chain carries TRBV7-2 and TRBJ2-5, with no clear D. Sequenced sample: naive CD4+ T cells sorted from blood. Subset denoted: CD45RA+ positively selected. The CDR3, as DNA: TGTGCCAGCAGCCGTAGTCGGGAGACCCAGTACTTC. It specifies CASSRSRETQYF.